Below are 21 T cell receptor beta chains sequenced from a single sample in a study of cytomegalovirus exposure and HLA in healthy donors. It was with 60 Vbeta and 13 Jbeta primers that the PCR ran. Here immunoSEQ multiplex PCR was the method, and the copy in TCRdb shows in-frame clones only, minus some. The table lists 150,000 to 200,000 clones, about 86% of them singletons. The specimen sequenced was PBMCs. These receptors were obtained from a woman in her 30s in good health and CMV-seronegative.

The rearrangement uses TRBV4-1 and TRBJ1-2; D is ambiguous. Trimming pared 1 base from V and 8 bases from J, leaving 17 bases between. There are 15 residues in the CDR3. Germline-derived CDR1 and CDR2 are MGHRA and YSYEKL. The CDR3 DNA reads as TGCGCCAGCAGCCAAGCTCCAGAGGCCAAGAGGGGCTACACCTTC. Amino acids: CASSQAPEAKRGYTF.

The CDR3: CASTMGQGHQPQHF. The CDR3 region has the DNA TGTGCCAGTACCATGGGACAGGGACATCAGCCCCAGCATTTT. This chain joins TRBV19 and TRBJ1-5; 9 nucleotides agree with TRBD1. CDR3 length: 14 residues. Trimming cost V 7 bases and J 5 bases; bases outside gene matches: 6. CDR1 and CDR2 (germline): LNHDA, SQIVND (reference sequence).

This rearrangement joins TRBV2 to TRBJ2-7, with 8 bases fitting TRBD1. The CDR3 sequence is 15 residues long. CDR1 is SNHLY, CDR2 FYNNEI, per germline. J lost 2 bases, V lost 1 base, and 4 bases had no gene match. The CDR3 loop reads CASSEDLGQAYEQYF. The CDR3 DNA is TGTGCCAGCAGTGAAGATCTGGGACAGGCCTACGAGCAGTACTTC.

The chain employs TRBV28 and TRBJ2-7; 11 bases match TRBD1. V lost 7 bases and J lost 0; bases outside the gene matches: 17. The CDR3 has 19 residues. Germline CDR1 and CDR2: MDHEN and SYDVKM. The CDR3: CASIPPGQGDRPHSYEQYF. Written as DNA, the CDR3 is TGTGCCAGCATCCCCCCGGGACAGGGGGACCGCCCTCACTCCTACGAGCAGTACTTC.

V is TRBV2 and J is TRBJ1-2, with D unresolved. In germline, CDR1 is SNHLY, CDR2 FYNNEI. The CDR3 extends over 10 amino acids. V gave up 8 bases and J gave up 4 bases, with 5 bases separating them. As DNA, the CDR3 is TGTGCCAGCGTGCGCTATGGCTACACCTTC. Translating gives CASVRYGYTF.

The rearrangement joins TRBV2 to TRBJ2-6; D perhaps matches TRBD2 (6 bases). Trimming shortened V by 6 bases and J by 4 bases, and 10 bases separated the two germline ends. The CDR3 sequence is 14 residues long. Germline lookup yields CDR1 SNHLY and CDR2 FYNNEI. The CDR3, as DNA: TGTGCCAGCAGCACGGGGGACGGGGCCAACGTCCTGACTTTC. It translates to CASSTGDGANVLTF.

Concerning this clone itself: The CDR3 does not end in the conserved phenylalanine or tryptophan, so this is likely a read error. The limits of the CDR3 on the DNA are not certain, so only TCRdb's listed CDR3 is given. The chain joins TRBV7-8 to TRBJ1-5; the D call TRBD1 from the table was never checked on the DNA. With termini counted, the CDR3 has 12 amino acids. In germline, CDR1 is SGHVS, CDR2 FQNEAQ. The CDR3 is CASSRRDSRVGI.

The chain recombines TRBV27 with TRBJ2-1, with 8 bases that match TRBD1. The length of the CDR3 is 15 residues. Losses at the gene ends were 6 bases for V and 0 bases for J; bases not matched to a gene: 4. Looked up from germline, CDR1 is MNHEY and CDR2 is SMNVEV (reference sequence). CDR3 nucleotide sequence: TGTGCCAGCAGGGCGACAGGGGACTCCTACAATGAGCAGTTCTTC. This encodes CASRATGDSYNEQFF.

This chain links TRBV5-6 with TRBJ2-3; D may be TRBD2 (6 bases). Germline loops: CDR1 SGHDT, CDR2 YYEEEE. Trimming took 0 bases from V and 0 from J, leaving 14 bases between them. The CDR3 has 17 amino acids. The CDR3 spells CASSLATGTRSTDTQYF. The CDR3 region has the DNA TGTGCCAGCAGCTTGGCTACCGGGACTCGTAGCACAGATACGCAGTATTTT. The complete variable domain, with remaining parts taken from reference TRBV5-6 and TRBJ2-3, reads DAGVTQSPTHLIKTRGQQVTLRCSPKSGHDTVSWYQQALGQGPQFIFQYYEEEERQRGNFPDRFSGHQFPNYSSELNVNALLLGDSALYLCASSLATGTRSTDTQYFGPGTRLTVL.

This chain uses TRBV29-1 with TRBJ2-2; tentative D call: TRBD2 (7 bases). CDR1 is SQVTM, CDR2 ANQGSEA, per germline. Trimming took 6 bases from V and 0 from J, leaving 14 bases between them. This CDR3 region has 15 residues. CDR3 in amino acids: CSVERGGTNTGELFF. Here the CDR3 DNA reads TGCAGCGTAGAAAGGGGGGGGACGAACACCGGGGAGCTGTTTTTT.

The chain is built from TRBV4-2 and TRBJ2-1; 11 positions agree with TRBD2. Germline assignment: CDR1 LGHNA and CDR2 YNFKEQ. V lost 6 bases to trimming and J lost 5 bases; unmatched junction nucleotides: 6. The CDR3 extends over 15 amino acids. CDR3 DNA sequence: TGTGCCAGCAGGCTCGGGACTAGCGGAGACAATGAGCAGTTCTTC. It specifies CASRLGTSGDNEQFF.

This rearrangement joins TRBV9 to TRBJ2-3; 8 nucleotides align to TRBD2. Germline V CDR1 and CDR2: SGDLS, YYNGEE. Trimming took 4 bases from V and 1 from J; bases not matched to a gene: 17. The length of the CDR3 is 19 residues. The CDR3 DNA reads as TGTGCCAGCAGCCGCAAAGACGGGACTAGTCTCGGGGGCACAGATACGCAGTATTTT. It encodes CASSRKDGTSLGGTDTQYF. Using reference TRBV9 and TRBJ2-3 for the parts outside the CDR3, the full variable domain is DSGVTQTPKHLITATGQRVTLRCSPRSGDLSVYWYQQSLDQGLQFLIQYYNGEERAKGNILERFSAQQFPDLHSELNLSSLELGDSALYFCASSRKDGTSLGGTDTQYFGPGTRLTVL.

J is TRBJ1-2 and V is TRBV28; a possible D gene is TRBD1 (5 bases). The CDR3 is made up of 14 amino acids. Trimming left V 8 bases short and J 7 bases short, with 20 bases between. Germline lookup yields CDR1 MDHEN and CDR2 SYDVKM. In nucleotides, the CDR3 is TGTGCCAGCTCGCCCGTAGGGGCGTCAGGTGGCTACACCTTC. Translated, it gives CASSPVGASGGYTF.

The gene calls are TRBV30 and TRBJ2-5, with 12 bases aligning to TRBD2. The CDR3 length is 14 residues. Looked up from germline, CDR1 is GTSNPN and CDR2 is SVGIG (reference sequence). With V trimmed by 2 bases and J by 6 bases, 4 bases remained unmatched. The CDR3 sequence is CAWSTGTSGQTQYF. The CDR3 DNA follows: TGTGCCTGGAGTACCGGGACTAGCGGGCAGACCCAGTACTTC.

This clone has a handful of counts. The rearrangement links TRBV6-1 to TRBJ2-3, with D possibly being TRBD1 (6 bases). With 8 bases removed from V and 3 bases from J, the gap between germline ends came to 12 bases. This CDR3 is built from 13 residues. Germline values: CDR1 MNHNS, CDR2 SASEGT. CDR3 region: CASGRGETDTQYF. In nucleotides, the CDR3 is TGTGCCAGCGGCAGGGGTGAGACAGATACGCAGTATTTT.

The chain combines TRBV7-9 with TRBJ2-7; D not resolved. Per the germline V gene, CDR1 is SEHNR and CDR2 is FQNEAQ (reference sequence). Trimming removed 6 bases at V and 4 bases at J, with 22 bases between. The length of the CDR3 is 16 residues. CDR3 nucleotide sequence: TGTGCCAGCAGTCCGGTTGGTGCGGAGTTGCTTTACGAGCAGTACTTC. Translated: CASSPVGAELLYEQYF.

The CDR3 reads CASTFDGGKKETQYF. CDR3 in DNA: TGTGCCAGCACCTTCGATGGGGGGAAGAAAGAGACCCAGTACTTC. The V and J genes are TRBV2 and TRBJ2-5, with D possibly matching TRBD2 (6 bases). The V gene lost 7 bases and the J gene lost 3 bases, with 18 bases spanning the gap. Germline V CDR1 and CDR2: SNHLY, FYNNEI. The CDR3 runs to 15 residues.

This clone was observed a few times. The V and J genes are TRBV19 and TRBJ2-3, with 11 bases matching TRBD2. There are 16 residues in the CDR3. Germline V gives CDR1 LNHDA, CDR2 SQIVND (reference sequence). The V and J ends lost 9 bases and 8 bases, in that order; junction bases with no gene match: 16. CDR3 nucleotide sequence: TGTGCCAGCAGGGGACTAGCGGAGCCCCCCTCGGGTACGCAGTATTTT. Amino acids: CASRGLAEPPSGTQYF.

The chain has TRBV28 and TRBJ2-3; tentatively, D is TRBD2 (5 bases). Trimming cost V 3 bases and J 2 bases, with 12 bases left between them. This CDR3 comprises 15 residues. The germline V gene encodes CDR1 MDHEN and CDR2 SYDVKM. The DNA for the CDR3 is TGTGCCAGCAGTTTCTTGGGAGACCACACAGATACGCAGTATTTT. It codes for CASSFLGDHTDTQYF.

The V call is TRBV11-2, the J call TRBJ2-1; 11 bases align to TRBD1. V shed 1 base and J 6 bases; nucleotides not matched to a gene: 8. Germline V gene lookup returns CDR1 SGHAT and CDR2 FQNNGV. The CDR3 has 17 residues. Here the CDR3 DNA reads TGTGCCAGCAGCTTAGCGGTAGCCGGGACAGGGGGCAATGAGCAGTTCTTC. Translation gives CASSLAVAGTGGNEQFF. Supplemented by reference TRBV11-2 and TRBJ2-1, the full variable domain reads EAGVAQSPRYKIIEKRQSVAFWCNPISGHATLYWYQQILGQGPKLLIQFQNNGVVDDSQLPKDRFSAERLKGVDSTLKIQPAKLEDSAVYLCASSLAVAGTGGNEQFFGPGTRLTVL.

Comment on this clone: The junction departs from the called germline gene at one end, perhaps through a read error. This sequence joins TRBV5-1 and TRBJ2-6; D may be TRBD1 (5 bases). This CDR3 contains 15 residues. The V gene's germline CDR1 is SGHRS and CDR2 YFSETQ. The DNA for the CDR3 is TGCGCCAGCAGCGGAACAGTCTCTGGGGCCAACGGCCTGACTTTC. Protein sequence: CASSGTVSGANGLTF.